This T cell receptor beta chain stems from a study of T cells expressing NK-cell markers. Study background: Out of eight donors sequenced, seven tested HCMV-seropositive and the remaining one seronegative.

5'RACE template switching with UMIs produced the TCR beta cDNA. TCRdb reprocessed the 5' RACE reads, keeping one entry per CDR3 protein, no DNA. The table lists under 600,000 distinct CDR3 sequences. Germline CDR1 reads WSHSY; CDR2 reads SAAADI. This CDR3 contains 14 residues. The material sequenced was blood T cells: a sorted CD56 or NKG2C T cell subset, CD4+ or CD8+ T cells, or bulk PBMC T cells (not recorded which). The sequence derives from a woman in her 50s in good health. The chain carries TRBV10-2 and TRBJ1-1; TCRdb reports TRBD1, a call that lacks DNA to check it against. The CDR3 spells CATTPMGADTEAFF.